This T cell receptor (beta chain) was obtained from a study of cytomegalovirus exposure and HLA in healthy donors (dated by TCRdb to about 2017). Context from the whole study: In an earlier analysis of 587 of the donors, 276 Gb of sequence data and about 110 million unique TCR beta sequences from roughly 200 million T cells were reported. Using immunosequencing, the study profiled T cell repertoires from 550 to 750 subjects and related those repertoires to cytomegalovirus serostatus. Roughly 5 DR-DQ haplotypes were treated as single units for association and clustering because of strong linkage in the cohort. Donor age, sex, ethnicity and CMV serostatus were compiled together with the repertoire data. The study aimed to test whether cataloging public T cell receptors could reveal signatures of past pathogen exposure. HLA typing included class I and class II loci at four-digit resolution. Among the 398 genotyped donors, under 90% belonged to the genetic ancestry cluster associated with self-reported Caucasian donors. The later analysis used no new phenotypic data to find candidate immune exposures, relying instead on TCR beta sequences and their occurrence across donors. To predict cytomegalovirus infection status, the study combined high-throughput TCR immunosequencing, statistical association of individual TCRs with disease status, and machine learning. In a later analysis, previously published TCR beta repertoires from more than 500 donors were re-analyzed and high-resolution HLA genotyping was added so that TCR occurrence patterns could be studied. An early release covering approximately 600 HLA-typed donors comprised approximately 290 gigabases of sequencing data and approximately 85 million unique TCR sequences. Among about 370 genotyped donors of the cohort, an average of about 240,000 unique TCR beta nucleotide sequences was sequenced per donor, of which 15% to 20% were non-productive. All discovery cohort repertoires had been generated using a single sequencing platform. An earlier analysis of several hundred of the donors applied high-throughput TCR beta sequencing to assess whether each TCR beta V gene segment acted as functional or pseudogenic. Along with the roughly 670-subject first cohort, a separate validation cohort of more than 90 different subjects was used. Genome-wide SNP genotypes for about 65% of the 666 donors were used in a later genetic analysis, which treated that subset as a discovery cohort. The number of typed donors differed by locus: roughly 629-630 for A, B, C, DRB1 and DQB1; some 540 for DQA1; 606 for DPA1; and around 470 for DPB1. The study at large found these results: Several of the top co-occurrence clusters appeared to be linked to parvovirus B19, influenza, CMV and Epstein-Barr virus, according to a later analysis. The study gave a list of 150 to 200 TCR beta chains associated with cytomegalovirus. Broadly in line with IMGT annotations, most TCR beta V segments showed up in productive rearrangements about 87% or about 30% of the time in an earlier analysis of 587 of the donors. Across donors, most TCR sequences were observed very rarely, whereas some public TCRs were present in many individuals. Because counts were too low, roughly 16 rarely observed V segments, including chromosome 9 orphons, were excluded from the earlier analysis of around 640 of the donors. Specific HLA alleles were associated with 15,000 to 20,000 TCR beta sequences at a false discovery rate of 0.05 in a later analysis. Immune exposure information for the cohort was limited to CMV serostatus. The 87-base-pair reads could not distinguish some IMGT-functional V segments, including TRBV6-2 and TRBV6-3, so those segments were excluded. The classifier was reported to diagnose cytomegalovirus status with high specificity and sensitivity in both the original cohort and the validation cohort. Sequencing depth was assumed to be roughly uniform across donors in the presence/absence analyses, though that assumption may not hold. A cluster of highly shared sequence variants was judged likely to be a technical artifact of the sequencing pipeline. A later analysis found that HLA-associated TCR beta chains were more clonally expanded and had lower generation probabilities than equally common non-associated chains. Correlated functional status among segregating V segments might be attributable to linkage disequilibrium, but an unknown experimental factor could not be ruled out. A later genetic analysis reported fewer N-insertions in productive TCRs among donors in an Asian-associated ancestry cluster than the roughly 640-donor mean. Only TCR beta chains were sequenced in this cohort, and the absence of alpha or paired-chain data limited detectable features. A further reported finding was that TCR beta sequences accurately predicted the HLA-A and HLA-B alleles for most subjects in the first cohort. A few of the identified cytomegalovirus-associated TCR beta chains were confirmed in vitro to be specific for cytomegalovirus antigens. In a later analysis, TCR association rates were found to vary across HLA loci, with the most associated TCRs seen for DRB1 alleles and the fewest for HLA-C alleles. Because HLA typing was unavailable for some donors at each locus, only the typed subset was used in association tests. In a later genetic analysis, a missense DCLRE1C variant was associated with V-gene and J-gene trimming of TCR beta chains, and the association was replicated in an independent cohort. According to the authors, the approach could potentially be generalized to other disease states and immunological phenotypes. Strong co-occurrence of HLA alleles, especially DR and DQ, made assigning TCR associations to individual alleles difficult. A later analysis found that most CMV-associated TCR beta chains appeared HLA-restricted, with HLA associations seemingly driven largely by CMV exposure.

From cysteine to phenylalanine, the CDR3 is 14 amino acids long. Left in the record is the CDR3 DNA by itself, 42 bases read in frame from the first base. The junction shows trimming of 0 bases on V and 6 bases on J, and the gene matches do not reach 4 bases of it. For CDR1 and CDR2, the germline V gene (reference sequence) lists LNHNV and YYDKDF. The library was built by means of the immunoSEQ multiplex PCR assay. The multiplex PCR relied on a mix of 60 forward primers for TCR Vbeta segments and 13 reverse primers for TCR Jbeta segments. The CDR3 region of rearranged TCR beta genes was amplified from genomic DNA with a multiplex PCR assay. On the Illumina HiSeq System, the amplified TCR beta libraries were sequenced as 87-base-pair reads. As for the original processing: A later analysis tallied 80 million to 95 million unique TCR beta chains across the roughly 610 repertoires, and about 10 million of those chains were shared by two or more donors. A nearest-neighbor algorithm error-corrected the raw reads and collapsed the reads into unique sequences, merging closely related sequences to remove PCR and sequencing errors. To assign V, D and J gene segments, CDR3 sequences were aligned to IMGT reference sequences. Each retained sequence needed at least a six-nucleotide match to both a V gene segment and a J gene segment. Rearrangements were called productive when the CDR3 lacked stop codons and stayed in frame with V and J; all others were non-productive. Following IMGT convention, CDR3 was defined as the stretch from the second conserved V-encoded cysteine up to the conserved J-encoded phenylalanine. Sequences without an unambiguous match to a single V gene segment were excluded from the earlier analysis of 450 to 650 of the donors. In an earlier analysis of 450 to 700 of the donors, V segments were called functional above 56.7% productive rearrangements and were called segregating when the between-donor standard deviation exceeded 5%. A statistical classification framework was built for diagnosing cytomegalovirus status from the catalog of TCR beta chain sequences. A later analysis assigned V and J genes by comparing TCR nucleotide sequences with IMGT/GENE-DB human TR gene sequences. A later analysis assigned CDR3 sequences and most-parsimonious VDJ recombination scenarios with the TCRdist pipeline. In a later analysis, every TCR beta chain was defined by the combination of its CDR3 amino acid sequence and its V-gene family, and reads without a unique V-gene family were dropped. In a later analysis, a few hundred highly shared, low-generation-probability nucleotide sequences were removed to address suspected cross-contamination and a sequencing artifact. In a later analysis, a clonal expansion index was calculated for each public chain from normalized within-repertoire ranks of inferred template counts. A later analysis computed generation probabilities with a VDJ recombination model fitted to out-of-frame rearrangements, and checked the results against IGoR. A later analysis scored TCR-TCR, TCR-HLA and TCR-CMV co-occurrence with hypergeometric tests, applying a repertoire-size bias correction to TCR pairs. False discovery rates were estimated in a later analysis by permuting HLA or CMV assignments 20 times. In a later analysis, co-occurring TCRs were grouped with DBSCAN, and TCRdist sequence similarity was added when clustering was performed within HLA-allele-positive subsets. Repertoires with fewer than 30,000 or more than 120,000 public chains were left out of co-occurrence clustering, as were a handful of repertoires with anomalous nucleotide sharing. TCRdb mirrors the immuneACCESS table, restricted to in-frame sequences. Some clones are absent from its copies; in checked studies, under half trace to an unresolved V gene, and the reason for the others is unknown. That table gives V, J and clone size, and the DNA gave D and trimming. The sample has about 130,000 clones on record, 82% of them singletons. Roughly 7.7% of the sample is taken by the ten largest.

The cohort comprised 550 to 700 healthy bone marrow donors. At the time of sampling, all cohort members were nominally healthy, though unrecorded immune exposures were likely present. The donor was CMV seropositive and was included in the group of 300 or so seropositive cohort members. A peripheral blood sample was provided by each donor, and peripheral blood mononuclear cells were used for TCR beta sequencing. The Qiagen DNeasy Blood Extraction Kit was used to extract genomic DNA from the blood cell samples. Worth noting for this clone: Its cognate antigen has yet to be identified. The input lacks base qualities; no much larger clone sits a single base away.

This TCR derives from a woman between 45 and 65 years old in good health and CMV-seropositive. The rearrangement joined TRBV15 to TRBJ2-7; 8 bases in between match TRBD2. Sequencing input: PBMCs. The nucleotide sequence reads TGTGCCACCAGCAGAGAGAGGACTAGCTTCGAGCAGTACTTC. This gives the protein CATSRERTSFEQYF.